Below, 27 T cell receptor beta chains from the same sample are listed, as sequenced in a study of T-cell reconstitution after alpha-beta-depleted transplantation in children. TCRbeta library construction was performed incorporating unique molecular identifiers. A single record per CDR3 protein comes from TCRdb applying MiXCR to the PCR reads. The sample shows about 980,000 distinct CDR3 sequences, around 30% of them seen only once. Sequencing was performed on PBMCs, mostly from graft donor cells, taken 360 days after TCRalphabeta/CD19-depleted stem cell transplant. These TCRs come from a boy younger than two who had a stem cell transplant for SCID, so the T cells may come from the graft donor.

The V gene is TRBV2, the J gene TRBJ2-7; D is unresolved. The CDR3 covers 14 residues. The germline V gene has CDR1 SNHLY and CDR2 FYNNEI. V was cut by 6 bases and J by 1 base, with 13 bases left in between. This CDR3 is CASSYRRDSYEQYF. DNA for the CDR3: TGTGCCAGCAGCTACAGAAGGGATTCCTACGAGCAGTACTTC.

This clonotype turned up a few times. V usage is TRBV10-3 and J usage is TRBJ1-1; no clear D. The CDR3 sequence is 14 residues long. The V gene lost 2 bases and the J gene lost 1 base, with 8 bases spanning the gap. Germline CDR1 and CDR2: ENHRY and SYGVKD. The CDR3 sequence is CAISEIAGNTEAFF. DNA of the CDR3: TGTGCCATCAGTGAGATAGCGGGGAACACTGAAGCTTTCTTT.

The V call is TRBV20-1, the J call TRBJ2-3; 8 nucleotides align to TRBD2. The V gene end was trimmed by 7 bases and the J gene end by 5 bases; junction bases not matched to a gene: 11. This CDR3 has 14 amino acids. Germline V lookup: CDR1 DFQATT, CDR2 SNEGSKA (reference sequence). DNA for the CDR3: TGCAGTGACGGGGGGGGTGGGTTAAAAGATACGCAGTATTTT. Translated: CSDGGGGLKDTQYF.

This sequence joins TRBV7-8 and TRBJ2-1; D might be TRBD2 (6 bases). Trimming removed 5 bases from V and 0 bases from J, with 17 bases in between. Germline V CDR1 and CDR2: SGHVS, FQNEAQ. This CDR3 contains 17 residues. CDR3 DNA: TGTGCCAGCAGCCTAAGCGGGCGTACGAGCTCCTACAATGAGCAGTTCTTC. This codes for CASSLSGRTSSYNEQFF. Complete variable domain (other parts from reference TRBV7-8 and TRBJ2-1): GAGVSQSPRYKVAKRGQDVALRCDPISGHVSLFWYQQALGQGPEFLTYFQNEAQLDKSGLPSDRFFAERPEGSVSTLKIQRTQQEDSAVYLCASSLSGRTSSYNEQFFGPGTRLTVL.

V gene TRBV5-1 combines with J gene TRBJ2-7; D not resolved. The CDR3 sequence is 14 residues long. The germline V and J ends were trimmed by 0 bases and 6 bases, with 13 bases remaining between them. In germline, CDR1 is SGHRS, CDR2 YFSETQ. The CDR3 here is CASSLEGSTGEQYF. The CDR3 nucleotides are TGCGCCAGCAGCTTGGAAGGCAGTACTGGCGAGCAGTACTTC.

The rearrangement links TRBV6-5 to TRBJ2-1, with 7 bases aligning to TRBD1. Unmatched junction bases numbered 8, after V lost 0 bases and J lost 15 bases. Germline V gene sequence: CDR1 MNHEY, CDR2 SVGAGI. The CDR3 totals 13 residues. The DNA for the CDR3 is TGTGCCAGCAGTTACTCCCCACGACAGGGTCCGTTCTTC. Its translation: CASSYSPRQGPFF.

This clonotype was detected many times. The chain joins TRBV12-3 or TRBV12-4 to TRBJ2-7; D not resolved. CDR3 length equals 11 residues. Trimming removed 4 bases at V and 7 bases at J, with 8 bases between. As DNA, the CDR3 is TGTGCCAGCAGTTCATCGGAGGAGCAGTACTTC. Translated, it gives CASSSSEEQYF.

V is TRBV11-2 and J is TRBJ2-7, with D perhaps given as TRBD1 or TRBD2 (5 bases each). V lost 3 bases, J lost 2 bases, and 14 bases lay in between. In germline, CDR1 is SGHAT, CDR2 FQNNGV. This CDR3 is 15 amino acids long. The CDR3 spells CASSLMGRITYEQYF. The CDR3, as DNA: TGTGCCAGCAGCTTGATGGGACGGATCACCTACGAGCAGTACTTC.

The rearrangement links TRBV4-2 to TRBJ2-1, with 7 bases identical to TRBD1. V shed 5 bases, J shed 6 bases, and the junction held 10 bases outside the gene matches. Germline V gene lookup returns CDR1 LGHNA and CDR2 YNFKEQ. CDR3 length: 15 residues. The CDR3 sequence is CASSSRQGLFNEQFF. DNA of the CDR3: TGTGCCAGCAGCTCGCGACAGGGTCTTTTCAATGAGCAGTTCTTC.

This clonotype was seen only a few times. V is TRBV10-3 and J is TRBJ1-1, with D possibly being TRBD1 (6 bases). The CDR3 is made up of 15 amino acids. Trimming stripped 10 bases from V and 0 bases from J, with 18 bases between. The germline gives CDR1 ENHRY, CDR2 SYGVKD. For the CDR3, the DNA is TGTGCCAAAAAGGACAGCGAGGAATTGAACACTGAAGCTTTCTTT. Translated: CAKKDSEELNTEAFF.

The V call is TRBV5-6, the J call TRBJ2-3; D uncertain. Trimming cost V 0 bases and J 3 bases, with 8 bases left between them. The CDR3 extends over 14 amino acids. CDR1 and CDR2 from the germline V gene are SGHDT and YYEEEE. The CDR3 DNA reads TGTGCCAGCAGCTTGGTTCTTACAACAGATACGCAGTATTTT. Translating it yields CASSLVLTTDTQYF.

This clonotype was counted a few times. This chain joins TRBV29-1 and TRBJ2-1, with 8 positions matching TRBD2. The germline V gene encodes CDR1 SQVTM and CDR2 ANQGSEA. The CDR3 has 15 residues. The trim removed 0 bases at V and 7 bases at J, leaving 8 bases unmatched. For the CDR3, the DNA is TGCAGCGTTGAAGAATCGGGGGGGCTTAGAAATGAGCAGTTCTTC. As protein: CSVEESGGLRNEQFF.

The rearrangement links TRBV4-2 to TRBJ2-3; 11 positions match TRBD2. The V gene's germline CDR1 is LGHNA and CDR2 YNFKEQ. This CDR3 spans 18 amino acids. Trimming at V came to 1 base and at J to 4 bases, leaving 10 bases not matched to a gene. The CDR3 DNA reads as TGTGCCAGCAGCCAAGGATTAGCGGGGGGGCCTCTGGCAGATACGCAGTATTTT. The encoded protein is CASSQGLAGGPLADTQYF.

This chain uses TRBV28 with TRBJ1-1; no firm D call. The CDR3 runs 15 residues. V was shortened by 5 bases and J by 1 base, with 14 bases between the two germline ends. Per germline, CDR1 MDHEN and CDR2 SYDVKM. The CDR3 reads CASSSQSGRNTEAFF. Here the CDR3 DNA reads TGTGCCAGCAGTAGCCAGAGCGGGCGGAACACTGAAGCTTTCTTT.

The chain uses TRBV29-1 and TRBJ1-2, with 10 bases aligning to TRBD1. CDR1 and CDR2 (germline): SQVTM, ANQGSEA. This CDR3 spans 13 amino acids. V trimming: 7 bases; J trimming: 8 bases; junction bases outside the gene matches: 10. CDR3 loop: CSARDRGWGGYTF. The DNA for the CDR3 is TGCAGCGCTAGGGACAGGGGCTGGGGCGGCTACACCTTC.

This chain links TRBV7-2 with TRBJ2-3; 8 bases map to TRBD1. The V gene end was trimmed by 5 bases and the J gene end by 0 bases; junction bases not matched to a gene: 7. The CDR3 spans 16 residues. Germline V gene lookup returns CDR1 SGHTA and CDR2 FQGNSA. CDR3 sequence: CASSHWDRISTDTQYF. The CDR3 DNA is TGTGCCAGCAGCCATTGGGACAGGATTAGCACAGATACGCAGTATTTT.

This rearrangement joins TRBV4-1 to TRBJ2-5, with D perhaps TRBD1 or TRBD2 (5 bases each). The length of the CDR3 is 15 residues. Germline V gene lookup returns CDR1 MGHRA and CDR2 YSYEKL. V was clipped by 1 base and J by 3 bases, with 12 bases between them. The CDR3 spells CASSQGGIAKETQYF. In DNA form, the CDR3 reads TGCGCCAGCAGCCAAGGGGGGATAGCGAAAGAGACCCAGTACTTC.

The J gene is TRBJ2-3, the V gene TRBV6-2 or TRBV6-3, with D perhaps matching TRBD1 (5 bases). This CDR3 is 14 amino acids long. Trimming cost V 7 bases and J 0 bases, with 11 bases left between them. Germline CDR1 is MNHEY and CDR2 is SVGEGT. Here the CDR3 reads CASKWGGSTDTQYF. For the CDR3, the DNA is TGTGCCAGCAAGTGGGGCGGAAGCACAGATACGCAGTATTTT.

The chain links TRBV27 to TRBJ2-7; D call uncertain. The CDR3 runs to 15 residues. With 4 bases removed from V and 3 bases from J, the gap between germline ends came to 16 bases. The germline CDR1 and CDR2 sequences are MNHEY and SMNVEV (reference sequence). For the CDR3, the DNA is TGTGCCAGCAGTTATTCGTATCGTGGCGGCTACGAGCAGTACTTC. The encoded protein is CASSYSYRGGYEQYF.

A single count supports this clonotype. The J gene is TRBJ2-7, the V gene TRBV28, with D uncertain. Germline V gene data show CDR1 as MDHEN and CDR2 as SYDVKM. The CDR3 is 15 residues long. With 0 bases removed from V and 3 bases from J, the gap between germline ends came to 12 bases. The CDR3 is CASSLWGQADYEQYF. The CDR3 region has the DNA TGTGCCAGCAGTTTATGGGGCCAGGCGGACTACGAGCAGTACTTC.

The chain has TRBV7-2 and TRBJ2-7; 10 nucleotides align to TRBD2. Germline V gene data show CDR1 as SGHTA and CDR2 as FQGNSA. With V trimmed by 5 bases and J by 2 bases, 9 bases remained unmatched. The CDR3 loop spans 16 amino acids. This CDR3 is CASSVILAGLTYEQYF. CDR3 nucleotide sequence: TGTGCCAGCAGCGTGATACTAGCGGGGCTCACCTACGAGCAGTACTTC.

V usage is TRBV29-1 and J usage is TRBJ1-1, with D possibly TRBD1 on 5 matching bases. V dropped 6 bases and J dropped 1 base, with 12 bases sitting between them. This CDR3 has 13 residues. Looked up from germline, CDR1 is SQVTM and CDR2 is ANQGSEA. Here the CDR3 DNA reads TGCAGCGTCGCGGGCGGGGCGAACACTGAAGCTTTCTTT. Translated: CSVAGGANTEAFF.

CDR3 DNA sequence: TGTGCCAGCAGTGATTTAAATGAGGTGGGAGTCTCCTACGAGCAGTACTTC. This gives the protein CASSDLNEVGVSYEQYF. The genes are TRBV2 and TRBJ2-7, with D possibly matching TRBD2 (5 bases). This CDR3 has 17 residues. The germline V gene encodes CDR1 SNHLY and CDR2 FYNNEI. V dropped 3 bases and J dropped 0 bases, with 18 bases sitting between them.

J is TRBJ2-5 and V is TRBV21-1. TRBV21-1 has pseudogene status. This CDR3 is built from 15 residues. This chain's CDR3 is CASSIQTEPQETQYF. CDR3 in DNA: TGTGCCAGCAGCATACAGACGGAGCCCCAAGAGACCCAGTACTTC.

On this clonotype: Its ends do not fully match the called genes, so a read error is possible. The gene calls are TRBV12-3 or TRBV12-4 and TRBJ1-2; D is uncertain. The CDR3 runs to 16 residues. The CDR3 spells CASSLADRLAVYGHTF. DNA for the CDR3: TGTGCCAGCAGTTTAGCGGACCGACTAGCTGTTTATGGCCACACCTTC.

This clonotype was observed a few times. The chain combines TRBV4-1 with TRBJ2-3, with 7 bases identical to TRBD2. The CDR3 loop spans 17 amino acids. J lost 2 bases, V lost 2 bases, and 10 bases had no gene match. Germline V gene data show CDR1 as MGHRA and CDR2 as YSYEKL. The CDR3 is CASSQSGTTLSTDTQYF. The CDR3 region has the DNA TGCGCCAGCAGCCAATCCGGGACTACCCTTTCCACAGATACGCAGTATTTT.

This clonotype was found a few times. The chain uses TRBV18 and TRBJ2-2; no firm D call. CDR3 length equals 15 residues. Deletions cut 6 bases from V and 3 bases from J, with 14 bases between. CDR1 KGHSH and CDR2 LQKENI come from the germline V gene. The CDR3, as DNA: TGTGCCAGCTCCCCCTCACGCAGCTACACCGGGGAGCTGTTTTTT. This translates into CASSPSRSYTGELFF.